The 20 T cell receptor beta chains below were found in one sample sequenced in a study of T cell clonality in common variable immunodeficiency (dated by TCRdb to between 2015 and 2017). Libraries were built with the immunoSEQ multiplex PCR assay. The source is immuneACCESS, and TCRdb retained only in-frame sequences with V and J called. Part of the clones is not carried over; for the studies checked, unresolved V genes explain less than half of this, and the remainder is unexplained. The table gives about 37,000 clones for this sample, with none occurring only once. Clones ranked in the top ten supply around 3.3% of the sample. What was sequenced was peripheral blood mononuclear cells. The receptors derive from a person aged 18 to 70 in good health.

Of note for this clone: The observed sequence ends 3 residues before the CDR3 terminus, with the missing tail filled in from the germline J gene. The chain links TRBV6-1 to TRBJ1-6, with 10 bases fitting TRBD1. Germline loops: CDR1 MNHNS, CDR2 SASEGT. V lost 4 bases to trimming and J lost 8 bases; unmatched junction nucleotides: 8. There are 16 residues in the CDR3. CDR3 sequence: CASSGQAGQGDSPLHF. The CDR3 DNA, read in part, is TGTGCCAGCAGTGGCCAAGCTGGACAGGGGGATTCACCC.

The table lists this clone with many counts. The read terminates 3 residues before the CDR3 end, so the remaining end is supplied by the germline J gene. The chain is built from TRBV20-1 and TRBJ1-2; D possibly corresponds to TRBD1 (5 bases). The CDR3 is 14 amino acids. Germline values: CDR1 DFQATT, CDR2 SNEGSKA (reference sequence). The V end lost 5 bases, the J end lost 2 bases, and 15 bases lay between the germline ends. The chain's CDR3 is CSASGGVGNYGYTF. CDR3 DNA (partial): TGCAGTGCTTCCGGGGGGGTCGGGAACTATGGC.

This clone was recorded many times. The observed sequence ends 3 residues before the CDR3 terminus, with the missing tail filled in from the germline J gene. V gene TRBV2 combines with J gene TRBJ1-6; 10 bases line up with TRBD1. This CDR3 is 14 amino acids long. V lost 8 bases and J lost 9; bases outside the gene matches: 7. Germline CDR1 is SNHLY and CDR2 is FYNNEI. Incomplete CDR3 DNA: TGTGCCAGCCGAAGGGGACAGGGGACTTCACCC. It encodes CASRRGQGTSP. The entire CDR3 protein is CASRRGQGTSPLHF.

In this sample, this clone turned up many times. The read comes to an end 3 residues before the CDR3 does, leaving the germline J gene to fill in the end. The chain employs TRBV20-1 and TRBJ2-1; the D gene is possibly TRBD1 (6 bases). Per germline, CDR1 DFQATT and CDR2 SNEGSKA (reference sequence). Deletions cut 3 bases from V and 7 bases from J, with 16 bases between. The CDR3 is 14 residues long. The CDR3 reads CSARPGEGRNEQFF. CDR3 DNA, as far as it was read: TGCAGTGCTAGGCCAGGGGAAGGGAGAAATGAG.

This clone was seen many times. The read ends 3 residues before the CDR3 terminus; that terminus is restored from the germline J gene. The V call is TRBV28, the J call TRBJ2-2, with 8 bases matching TRBD1. The germline V gene has CDR1 MDHEN and CDR2 SYDVKM. This CDR3 has 15 residues. The CDR3: CASSLWTGVSEKLFF. The sequenced CDR3 bases are TGTGCCAGCAGTTTATGGACAGGGGTTAGTGAAAAG.

The sample holds a few counts of this clone. The read ends 3 residues shy of where the CDR3 ends; the end is completed using the germline J gene. V is TRBV11-2 and J is TRBJ2-3; D unresolved. Germline V gives CDR1 SGHAT, CDR2 FQNNGV. The CDR3 runs 11 residues. Partial CDR3 DNA: TGTGCCAGCAGCTTGGCCATCTCG. Its protein is CASSLAIS. The whole CDR3 reads CASSLAISQYF.

This clone was seen many times. The CDR3 end lies 3 residues beyond the end of the read and is filled in from the germline J gene. The rearrangement uses TRBV28 and TRBJ2-7; 8 bases align to TRBD1. Germline V gene data show CDR1 as MDHEN and CDR2 as SYDVKM. J gave up 4 bases and V 5 bases, and 4 bases lay outside the gene matches. CDR3 length equals 13 residues. The DNA read from the CDR3 is TGTGCCAGCAGTCTACAGGGGGTTTACGAG. Protein product: CASSLQGVYE. The whole CDR3 reads CASSLQGVYEQYF.

This clone was detected many times. The CDR3 is cut off 3 residues early in the read; its end comes from the germline J gene. The chain joins TRBV23-1 to TRBJ2-1, with a weak D call TRBD2 (6 bases). TRBV23-1 is labeled an ORF, and its function is uncertain. This CDR3 has 16 residues. V dropped 4 bases and J dropped 2 bases, with 15 bases sitting between them. The sequenced part of the CDR3 DNA is TGCGCCAGCAGTCTTGGGGGGTATTCTCCCTACAATGAG. Its translation is CASSLGGYSPYNE. In full, the CDR3 is CASSLGGYSPYNEQFF.

At least ten counts were recorded for this clone. The CDR3 end is not reached by the read, which stops 3 residues before it; the germline J gene fills it in. This sequence joins TRBV2 and TRBJ2-1, with 7 bases matching TRBD1. The germline V gene encodes CDR1 SNHLY and CDR2 FYNNEI. This CDR3 is 15 amino acids long. Losses at the gene ends were 7 bases for V and 3 bases for J; bases not matched to a gene: 9. CDR3 DNA (partial): TGTGCCAGCACCCGAAACAGGGGAGACTACAATGAG. It encodes CASTRNRGDYNE. The CDR3 reads in full as CASTRNRGDYNEQFF.

Details on this clone: A much larger clone differs by one base, so this may be a read error. The CDR3 goes on 3 residues after the read ends, and that part is filled in from the germline J gene. Different DNA sequences within this sample yield the same CDR3. The chain is built from TRBV2 and TRBJ1-2; the match to TRBD1 covers 9 bases. CDR1 is SNHLY, CDR2 FYNNEI, per germline. The CDR3 runs to 12 residues. The CDR3 loop is CASSTGGYGYTF. The part of the CDR3 DNA that was read is TGTGCCAGCAGTACAGGGGGCTATGGA.

About this clone itself: The CDR3 end lies 3 residues beyond the end of the read and is filled in from the germline J gene. This sequence joins TRBV7-9 and TRBJ1-5; tentatively, D is TRBD1 (5 bases). The CDR3 has 15 residues. Deletions cut 5 bases from V and 5 bases from J, with 16 bases between. Per the germline V gene, CDR1 is SEHNR and CDR2 is FQNEAQ (reference sequence). The DNA read from the CDR3 is TGTGCCAGCAGCCAGCTCGGAGGGGAGGATCAGCCC. As protein: CASSQLGGEDQP. The complete CDR3 protein is CASSQLGGEDQPQHF.

A word on this clone: Read sequence stops 3 residues before the CDR3 end, and the germline J gene provides the missing end. This chain joins TRBV7-9 and TRBJ1-1; perhaps TRBD1 as D (6 bases). Germline V lookup: CDR1 SEHNR, CDR2 FQNEAQ (reference sequence). The CDR3 spans 15 residues. Trimming took 0 bases from V and 4 from J, leaving 12 bases between them. CDR3 sequence reads: CASSLAGHGFTEAFF. CDR3 bases read: TGTGCCAGCAGCTTAGCGGGACACGGTTTCACTGAA.

This clone has ten or more counts. The CDR3 is cut off 3 residues early in the read; its end comes from the germline J gene. The rearrangement joins TRBV28 to TRBJ2-7; D unresolved. This CDR3 comprises 12 residues. Germline CDR1 and CDR2: MDHEN and SYDVKM. V dropped 5 bases and J dropped 3 bases, with 8 bases sitting between them. CDR3 bases read: TGTGCCAGCAGTCCTAATATCTACGAG. Protein product: CASSPNIYE. The complete CDR3 reads CASSPNIYEQYF. Full variable domain (outside the CDR3, taken from reference TRBV28 and TRBJ2-7): DVKVTQSSRYLVKRTGEKVFLECVQDMDHENMFWYRQDPGLGLRLIYFSYDVKMKEKGDIPEGYSVSREKKERFSLILESASTNQTSMYLCASSPNIYEQYFGPGTRLTVT.

A remark on this clone: Read sequence stops 3 residues before the CDR3 end, and the germline J gene provides the missing end. V and J are TRBV5-1 and TRBJ2-3; a weak D match, TRBD1 (7 bases). The CDR3 covers 16 residues. CDR1 and CDR2 from the germline V gene are SGHRS and YFSETQ. The CDR3 sequence: CASSPGGGPDQETQYF. The CDR3 DNA, read in part, is TGCGCCAGCAGCCCCGGAGGGGGCCCCGATCAAGAGACG.

This clone was counted many times. The read ends 3 residues early relative to the CDR3; the germline J gene fills the gap. This chain uses TRBV7-8 with TRBJ2-7; 8 bases align to TRBD1. Germline CDR1 is SGHVS and CDR2 is FQNEAQ. The V segment lost 4 bases and the J segment 3 bases; nucleotides outside the gene matches: 8. This CDR3 is built from 15 residues. CDR3 amino acids: CASSSRTGWFYEQYF. The sequenced part of the CDR3 DNA is TGTGCCAGCAGCTCTCGGACAGGGTGGTTCTACGAG.

On this clone: The read stops 3 residues short of the end of the CDR3; the missing end is completed from the germline J gene. The V call is TRBV30, the J call TRBJ1-2; D is possibly TRBD1 (6 bases). Germline assignment: CDR1 GTSNPN and CDR2 SVGIG (reference sequence). Trimming pared 3 bases from V and 7 bases from J, leaving 9 bases between. This CDR3 is 11 amino acids long. The sequenced CDR3 bases are TGTGCCTGGAGATTAGGGGGTGGC. Protein sequence: CAWRLGGG. The full CDR3 protein reads CAWRLGGGYTF.

The table lists this clone with a few counts. A junction boundary mismatches the germline segment, possibly from a read error. Coverage ceases 3 residues before the CDR3 finishes, and the germline J gene fills in the end. The V call is TRBV7-9, the J call TRBJ1-1, with D unresolved. In germline, CDR1 is SEHNR, CDR2 FQNEAQ (reference sequence). The CDR3 is 11 residues long. The CDR3 bases that were read are TGTGCTAGCAGCTTAGGAGGTGAA. It encodes CASSLGGE. The entire CDR3 is CASSLGGEAFF.

This clone was picked up many times. The read terminates 3 residues ahead of where the CDR3 ends, so the germline J gene completes it. The genes are TRBV9 and TRBJ2-2, with 7 bases aligning to TRBD1. Germline trimming cut 5 bases from V and 7 bases from J; bases unmatched to any gene: 20. The germline V gene encodes CDR1 SGDLS and CDR2 YYNGEE. This CDR3 has 18 residues. The CDR3 loop is CASSLLPQGSFGDGELFF. The part of the CDR3 DNA that was read is TGTGCCAGCAGTCTACTCCCACAGGGGAGTTTTGGGGACGGGGAG.

This clone was counted ten times or more. The part of the CDR3 DNA that was read is TGTGCCAGCAAGGTGCCTGGGGCCAACGTC. Translation: CASKVPGANV. The entire CDR3 is CASKVPGANVLTF. This chain connects TRBV7-2 to TRBJ2-6; D gene unclear. The CDR3 end falls 3 residues outside the read, so it is completed with the germline J gene. V shed 7 bases and J shed 2 bases, with 6 bases lying between them. Germline CDR1 and CDR2: SGHTA and FQGNSA. CDR3 size: 13 residues.

This clone occurred many times. The read stops 3 residues short of the end of the CDR3; the missing end is completed from the germline J gene. The chain recombines TRBV19 with TRBJ1-3; D remains unclear. The V and J ends lost 2 bases and 3 bases respectively, with 8 bases between them. CDR3 length: 14 amino acids. Germline CDR1 LNHDA, CDR2 SQIVND (reference sequence). Incomplete CDR3 DNA: TGTGCCAGTAGTATACAACGGGGTGGAAACACC. It translates to CASSIQRGGNT. In full, the CDR3 reads CASSIQRGGNTIYF. Full variable domain (missing parts from reference TRBV19 and TRBJ1-3): DGGITQSPKYLFRKEGQNVTLSCEQNLNHDAMYWYRQDPGQGLRLIYYSQIVNDFQKGDIAEGYSVSREKKESFPLTVTSAQKNPTAFYLCASSIQRGGNTIYFGEGSWLTVV.